One sample yielded the 14 T cell receptor beta chains listed below, sequenced in a study of CD8 T cells in Susac syndrome. Random hexamers served to reverse transcribe about 0.5 to 1 ug RNA. TCRdb re-analysed the immunoSEQ multiplex PCR reads in MiXCR, keeping a single row per CDR3 protein. The data contain roughly 190,000 distinct CDR3 sequences, approximately 95% of them singletons. Material: CD4+ T cells from PBMCs. The receptor set was obtained from a human donor in good health.

V is TRBV7-9 and J is TRBJ1-2, with 12 bases lining up with TRBD1. With V trimmed by 5 bases and J by 7 bases, 20 bases remained unmatched. The CDR3 has 19 residues. From germline, CDR1 is SEHNR and CDR2 FQNEAQ (reference sequence). The CDR3: CASSLRPIRDRGRKGGYTF. CDR3 coding DNA: TGTGCCAGCAGCCTCAGACCAATCCGGGACAGGGGGCGCAAGGGTGGCTACACCTTC.

The V and J genes are TRBV11-1 and TRBJ1-4, with D hard to call. Germline V CDR1 and CDR2: SGHAT, FQDESV (reference sequence). The CDR3 is made up of 20 amino acids. V was clipped by 0 bases and J by 5 bases, with 25 bases between them. CDR3 protein: CASSLARRTLPGARNEKLFF. The DNA of the CDR3 is TGTGCCAGCAGCTTAGCGCGGAGGACTCTCCCGGGCGCGAGGAATGAAAAACTGTTTTTT. The full variable domain, in which reference TRBV11-1 and TRBJ1-4 provide the parts outside the CDR3, is EAEVAQSPRYKITEKSQAVAFWCDPISGHATLYWYRQILGQGPELLVQFQDESVVDDSQLPKDRFSAERLKGVDSTLKIQPAELGDSAMYLCASSLARRTLPGARNEKLFFGSGTQLSVL.

The V gene is TRBV29-1, the J gene TRBJ1-1; D unresolved. The length of the CDR3 is 14 residues. CDR1 and CDR2 (germline): SQVTM, ANQGSEA. V lost 4 bases and J lost 0, with 12 bases in between. DNA for the CDR3: TGCAGCGTTGCCCTGATGGTGGTGAACACTGAAGCTTTCTTT. Translating it yields CSVALMVVNTEAFF.

The V and J genes are TRBV6-2 or TRBV6-3 and TRBJ1-5; possible D gene TRBD1, 5 bases. The germline V and J ends were trimmed by 1 base and 3 bases, with 10 bases remaining between them. There are 15 residues in the CDR3. Germline-derived CDR1 and CDR2 are MNHEY and SVGEGT. In nucleotides, the CDR3 is TGTGCCAGCAGTTACTGGGGGATCCACAATCAGCCCCAGCATTTT. Translating it yields CASSYWGIHNQPQHF.

The gene calls are TRBV28 and TRBJ1-4; D uncertain. The V gene lost 5 bases and the J gene lost 6 bases, with 10 bases spanning the gap. This CDR3 comprises 13 residues. From germline, CDR1 is MDHEN and CDR2 SYDVKM. The CDR3 loop reads CASSPPPYEKLFF. The CDR3 DNA sequence: TGTGCCAGCAGTCCCCCTCCGTATGAAAAACTGTTTTTT.

The chain combines TRBV7-2 with TRBJ1-6; 7 bases are shared with TRBD1. V shed 2 bases, J shed 6 bases, and the junction held 1 base outside the gene matches. Per the germline V gene, CDR1 is SGHTA and CDR2 is FQGNSA. This CDR3 has 14 amino acids. CDR3: CASSLRDSNSPLHF. The CDR3 region has the DNA TGTGCCAGCAGCTTAAGGGACAGTAATTCACCCCTCCACTTT.

The chain couples TRBV28 to TRBJ2-5, with 7 bases identical to TRBD1. The junction had 7 bases not matched to a gene; V was cut back by 5 bases and J by 1 base. The CDR3 is 15 residues long. Germline assignment: CDR1 MDHEN and CDR2 SYDVKM. As DNA, the CDR3 is TGTGCCAGCAGTCCGAGGGGGCAGGGCCAAGAGACCCAGTACTTC. It is translated as CASSPRGQGQETQYF.

V and J are TRBV7-9 and TRBJ1-2; TRBD1 might be the D (5 bases). Trimming cost V 4 bases and J 4 bases, with 10 bases left between them. Per germline, CDR1 SEHNR and CDR2 FQNEAQ (reference sequence). This CDR3 spans 13 amino acids. CDR3 sequence reads: CASSSSGTYGYTF. CDR3 bases: TGTGCCAGCAGCTCAAGCGGGACCTATGGCTACACCTTC.

The V gene is TRBV28, the J gene TRBJ1-3, with a possible D match to TRBD1 (5 bases). CDR1 is MDHEN, CDR2 SYDVKM, per germline. Between the trimmed V and J ends, which lost 6 bases and 1 base, there was a span of 13 bases. The CDR3 covers 15 residues. CDR3 amino acids: CASSGADISGNTIYF. The CDR3 bases are TGTGCCAGCAGCGGGGCCGACATATCTGGAAACACCATATATTTT.

The rearrangement links TRBV6-5 to TRBJ1-5; 10 bases are shared with TRBD1. There are 14 residues in the CDR3. CDR1 MNHEY and CDR2 SVGAGI come from the germline V gene. V shed 5 bases, J shed 7 bases, and the junction held 5 bases outside the gene matches. CDR3 in DNA: TGTGCCAGCAGTCCGACAGGGGGCGCACAGCCCCAGCATTTT. Its protein is CASSPTGGAQPQHF.

The chain uses TRBV12-3 or TRBV12-4 and TRBJ1-5; the D gene is possibly TRBD1 (5 bases). The V end was cut by 7 bases, the J end by 6 bases, with 16 bases between. The CDR3 length is 14 residues. The CDR3 reads CASTRWGMGQPQHF. The CDR3 DNA reads TGTGCCAGCACCCGGTGGGGGATGGGTCAGCCCCAGCATTTT.

The rearrangement uses TRBV3-1 and TRBJ1-2, with 7 bases lining up with TRBD1. V gave up 3 bases and J gave up 4 bases; unmatched junction bases: 5. The CDR3 length is 14 residues. The germline V gene has CDR1 LGHDT and CDR2 YNNKEL (reference sequence). DNA of the CDR3: TGTGCCAGCAGCCAGCACACAGGGGCCTATGGCTACACCTTC. Encoded protein: CASSQHTGAYGYTF.

The chain couples TRBV7-8 to TRBJ1-5; D remains unclear. Germline V gives CDR1 SGHVS, CDR2 FQNEAQ. V was pared by 4 bases and J by 0 bases, with 16 bases between. This CDR3 has 17 amino acids. The CDR3 region is CASSSSRVPDSNQPQHF. The CDR3 region has the DNA TGTGCCAGCAGCTCATCCCGGGTACCTGATAGCAATCAGCCCCAGCATTTT.

The chain combines TRBV28 with TRBJ2-1, with TRBD2 matching 8 bases. The CDR3 contains 15 residues. Germline lookup yields CDR1 MDHEN and CDR2 SYDVKM. With V trimmed by 6 bases and J by 0 bases, 4 bases remained unmatched. The CDR3 DNA reads TGTGCCAGCAGGGCAAGCGGGGGCTCCTACAATGAGCAGTTCTTC. Its protein product is CASRASGGSYNEQFF. Supplemented by reference TRBV28 and TRBJ2-1, the full variable domain reads DVKVTQSSRYLVKRTGEKVFLECVQDMDHENMFWYRQDPGLGLRLIYFSYDVKMKEKGDIPEGYSVSREKKERFSLILESASTNQTSMYLCASRASGGSYNEQFFGPGTRLTVL.